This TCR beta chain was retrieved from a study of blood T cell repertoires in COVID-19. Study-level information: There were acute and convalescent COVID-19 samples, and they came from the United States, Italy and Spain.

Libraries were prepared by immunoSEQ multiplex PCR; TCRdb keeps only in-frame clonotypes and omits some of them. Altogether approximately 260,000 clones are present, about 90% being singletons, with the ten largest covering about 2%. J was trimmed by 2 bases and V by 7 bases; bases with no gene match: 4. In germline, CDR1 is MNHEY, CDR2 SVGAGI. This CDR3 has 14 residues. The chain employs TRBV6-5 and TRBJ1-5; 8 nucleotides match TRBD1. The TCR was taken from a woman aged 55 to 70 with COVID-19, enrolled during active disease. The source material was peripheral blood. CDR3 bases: TGTGCCAGCAACCCGGGACAGGGCAATCAGCCCCAGCATTTT. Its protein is CASNPGQGNQPQHF.